This T cell receptor (beta chain) was identified in a study of blood T cell repertoires in COVID-19. Overall study: T cells, B-cell-depleted T cells, or PBMCs supplied cDNA or gDNA.

V lost 1 base, J lost 2 bases, and 3 bases lay in between. Germline V gene data show CDR1 as SGHVS and CDR2 as FNYEAQ. The CDR3 sequence is 13 residues long. Measured with immunoSEQ multiplex PCR; TCRdb has only the in-frame clones, and not every one. The table records fewer than 20,000 clones, approximately 90% of them present only once. The sequence was collected from a middle-aged man with active COVID-19. The V and J genes are TRBV7-6 and TRBJ1-3, with D uncertain. The sequencing sample was made of peripheral blood. For the CDR3, the DNA is TGTGCCAGCAGCTTAGGGCCTGGAAACACCATATATTTT. Translating gives CASSLGPGNTIYF.